This TCR beta chain is drawn from a study of cytomegalovirus exposure and HLA in healthy donors. On this clone itself: Its antigen remains unidentified.

These donors, healthy bone marrow donors, were studied. The germline CDR1 and CDR2 sequences are MDHEN and SYDVKM. This CDR3 is 10 amino acids long. The V gene lost 3 bases and the J gene lost 10 bases, with 4 bases spanning the gap. Findings and caveats of the study: Across donors, sequencing depth was assumed by presence/absence analyses to be roughly uniform. Later, an analysis showed that TCR beta chains associated with HLA were more clonally expanded than others that were equally common.

The PCR employed 60 Vbeta primers together with 13 Jbeta primers. Profiled with immunoSEQ multiplex PCR; TCRdb holds only in-frame clones, not every one. The sample holds 150,000 to 200,000 clones, 81% seen once. The sample comprised PBMCs. The rearrangement joins TRBV28 to TRBJ2-1, with D uncertain. The sequence was obtained from a woman aged 18-29 years in good health and CMV-seropositive. The CDR3 here is CASSFVEQFF. The DNA of the CDR3 is TGTGCCAGCAGTTTCGTGGAGCAGTTCTTC.